This TCR beta chain was found in a study of identifying expanded T cells in peripheral blood (dated by TCRdb to about 2019). About the investigation overall: Technical replicates were generated by sequencing separate aliquots of the same genomic DNA pool, and four replicates were compared pairwise. Points the paper makes about the study in general: The authors expected that over much longer intervals, such as months to years, biological variance in healthy repertoires might increase even further. About 1.1 differentially abundant clones were flagged by the binomial model between technical replicates, whereas about 15 and 19 were flagged over around two weeks and four weeks, respectively. Across all healthy donors, variance in clone template counts between approximately two-week samples was found to increase significantly with total template count. The beta-binomial model significantly reduced the number of clones called differentially abundant and the false-positive rate across all healthy-donor time intervals.

About this clone: This clone's antigen is unknown. No per-base quality is available; no much larger clone lies one base away.

The immunoSEQ Assay, which uses bias-controlled multiplex PCR amplification of genomic DNA, was used to profile TCRbeta CDR3 regions. For the original study's pipeline: To quantify the absolute abundance of each unique TCRbeta CDR3 region, the sequences were collapsed and filtered. Differential abundance was assessed using a binomial (Fisher-equivalent) model and a beta-binomial model in which time-dependent variance fitted from healthy donors was added. Any clone with fewer than 5 combined templates was excluded, and a clone was called differentially abundant if its Benjamini-Hochberg FDR was below 0.01. Beta-binomial variance was modeled as a function of total template count across the two samples using the form v = (b*log(k)+a)^2. TCRdb's version of the immuneACCESS table is confined to in-frame rearrangements and falls short of the full clone set. An unresolved V gene accounts for under half of the shortfall where checked; the remainder is of unknown origin. The DNA gave D and trimming, while V, J and clone size come from that table. This sample is represented by about 90,000 clones; around 90% of them were singletons. Approximately 5% of the sample is held by the ten biggest clonotypes.

No immune events, such as infections, were documented for the healthy donors during the collection period. To calibrate time-dependent variance in a beta-binomial model of T-cell clone differential abundance, blood repertoires from healthy donors were used as a training cohort. The training cohort was composed of roughly ten healthy donors, 3 female and 7 male. Donor ages ranged from roughly 25 to 65 years, with an average of roughly 40 years. Whole blood, obtained from a commercial supplier, was collected from each healthy donor at three time points spaced roughly 14 days apart. Genomic DNA was extracted from unsorted whole blood for immunosequencing. In the germline V gene (reference sequence), CDR1 corresponds to LNHDA and CDR2 to SQIVND. Here V drops 5 bases and J drops 6 bases, and the junction holds 8 bases not matched to any gene. Its CDR3 holds 15 amino acids, cysteine through phenylalanine. The kept DNA is CDR3 alone, 45 bases in frame from the first base.

Sequencing was carried out using blood. The chain joins TRBV19 to TRBJ2-1; 9 middle bases align to TRBD2. The clonotype was recovered from a person between 18 and 75 years old in good health. This receptor has the CDR3 CASSSRTSVGNEQFF. The bases read TGTGCCAGTAGTTCACGGACTAGCGTAGGCAATGAGCAGTTCTTC.